Listed below are T cell receptor beta chains from one sample, sequenced in a study of cytomegalovirus exposure and HLA in healthy donors. Assay used: immunoSEQ multiplex PCR; TCRdb lists only in-frame clones, some missing. The sample includes about 160,000 clones, roughly two thirds of them seen just once. Sequenced material: PBMCs. The receptors derive from a woman aged 25-40 years in good health and CMV-seronegative. CDR3s include the opening cysteine and the closing phenylalanine or tryptophan. Each record gives: J gene, CDR3 length, clone size, D gene, V gene, CDR3 DNA, CDR3 protein. A D gene is named only where the DNA matches it firmly. Not all rows give a size; the values are once, few, many and, for expanded clones, a class.

>TRBJ1-4|15|-|-|TRBV27
TGTGCCAGCAGTTTTCACAGGGCTACCTTCGAAAAACTGTTTTTT
CASSFHRATFEKLFF
>TRBJ2-4|16|-|-|TRBV4-1
TGCGCCAGCAGCCAATTGGAGCGGCTAGCCAAAAACATTCAGTACTTC
CASSQLERLAKNIQYF
>TRBJ1-2|17|-|TRBD1|TRBV13
TGTGCCAGCAGCTTAGGGGCGGGGACAGGGGGTTATTATGGCTACACCTTC
CASSLGAGTGGYYGYTF
>TRBJ2-1|15|-|-|TRBV12-5
TGTGCTAGTGGTTCCCTCTCGGGAGCTGACAATGAGCAGTTCTTC
CASGSLSGADNEQFF
>TRBJ2-5|15|once|TRBD2|TRBV5-4
TGTGCCAGCAGATTGACTAGCGAGCACCAAGAGACCCAGTACTTC
CASRLTSEHQETQYF
>TRBJ2-1|13|-|-|TRBV10-3
TGTGCCATCATGAGCTCAGGGTACAATGAGCAGTTCTTC
CAIMSSGYNEQFF
>TRBJ1-1|12|few|TRBD1|TRBV6-5
TGTGCCAGCAGTTTACAGGGGAGGGAAGCTTTCTTT
CASSLQGREAFF
>TRBJ1-6|13|-|-|TRBV29-1
TGCAGCGTTTCCGGGTCTCGGGGTGACGGCATCCACTTT
CSVSGSRGDGIHF
>TRBJ2-3|14|-|TRBD2|TRBV5-4
TGTGCCAGCAGCCCGGGACTAGCGGGAGATACGCAGTATTTT
CASSPGLAGDTQYF
>TRBJ2-1|15|-|TRBD1|TRBV29-1
TGCAGCGAAATCCTTGGGACAGATTCCTACAATGAGCAGTTCTTC
CSEILGTDSYNEQFF
>TRBJ2-5|15|-|TRBD2|TRBV5-1
TGCGCCAGCAGCTTGGGGGGGACTAGCGGAGAGACCCAGTACTTC
CASSLGGTSGETQYF
>TRBJ2-1|14|-|-|TRBV9
TGTGCCAGCAGCGTAGTCAGCAGACGGGGTGAGCAGTTCTTC
CASSVVSRRGEQFF
>TRBJ2-3|15|-|TRBD2|TRBV27
TGTGCCAGCAGTACCCAACTAGCGAGCACAGATACGCAGTATTTT
CASSTQLASTDTQYF
>TRBJ2-3|13|-|-|TRBV7-2
TGTGCCAGCAGCCCAGACTTCACAGATACGCAGTATTTT
CASSPDFTDTQYF
>TRBJ2-7|14|-|-|TRBV7-2
TGTGCCAGCAGCTTAATGTCAGGGAACCACGAGCAGTACTTC
CASSLMSGNHEQYF
>TRBJ2-5|14|-|TRBD2|TRBV4-2
TGTGCCAGCAGCCGCCGATTAGCGGGGGGGGCCCAGTACTTC
CASSRRLAGGAQYF
>TRBJ1-2|14|-|TRBD1|TRBV11-2
TGTGCCAGCAGCTTCAACGGACAGGGTCGGGGCTACACCTTC
CASSFNGQGRGYTF
>TRBJ2-3|16|-|TRBD2|TRBV18
TGTGCCAGCTCATCATCGACTAGCGGGGGTAGGGGTACGCAGTATTTT
CASSSSTSGGRGTQYF
>TRBJ2-5|14|-|TRBD1|TRBV7-9
TGTGCCAGCAGTCCACAGGGGGCTGTGGAGACCCAGTACTTC
CASSPQGAVETQYF
>TRBJ2-7|15|-|-|TRBV11-1
TGTGCCAGCAGCTTCCAAGCGGGTGCATCCTACGAGCAGTACTTC
CASSFQAGASYEQYF
>TRBJ2-7|13|few|-|TRBV7-2
TGTGCCAGCAGCTTAGGAGGGCAATACGAGCAGTACTTC
CASSLGGQYEQYF
>TRBJ2-1|15|-|TRBD2|TRBV28
TGTGCCAGCAGTCTAGCGGTAAGCTCCTACAATGAGCAGTTCTTC
CASSLAVSSYNEQFF
>TRBJ1-2|15|-|-|TRBV13
TGTGCCAGCAGCCCTAGACCCAGCGGAGACTATGGCTACACCTTC
CASSPRPSGDYGYTF
>TRBJ2-1|14|-|-|TRBV19
TGTGCCAGTAGGGATAGGAGGTTGGGCGATGAGCAGTTCTTC
CASRDRRLGDEQFF
>TRBJ2-3|15|-|-|TRBV9
TGTGCCAGCAGCGTAGAGACTGCTAGCACAGATACGCAGTATTTT
CASSVETASTDTQYF
>TRBJ2-5|14|few|TRBD2|TRBV25-1
TGTGCCAGCAACGACCTAGCGGGAGAGGAGACCCAGTACTTC
CASNDLAGEETQYF
>TRBJ1-2|15|few|-|TRBV7-8
TGTGCCAGCAGCTTCCAGGGGCTAGGGGGTCGGGGCTACACCTTC
CASSFQGLGGRGYTF
>TRBJ2-1|14|-|TRBD2|TRBV6-6
TGTGCCAGCAGCCAGACTAGCACCGACAATGAGCAGTTCTTC
CASSQTSTDNEQFF
>TRBJ1-3|16|-|-|TRBV4-2
TGTGCCAGCAGCCAAGAGACGGGGAGCTCTGGAAACACCATATATTTT
CASSQETGSSGNTIYF
>TRBJ1-1|14|-|-|TRBV28
TGTGCCAGCAGCCCCCCCATTGAGGACACTGAAGCTTTCTTT
CASSPPIEDTEAFF
>TRBJ1-1|15|-|-|TRBV18
TGTGCCAGCTCACTCCTACAGGGTTTTAACACTGAAGCTTTCTTT
CASSLLQGFNTEAFF
>TRBJ2-7|14|few|TRBD2|TRBV30
TGTGCCTGGAGAACGCGGGGGAGCTCCTACGAGCAGTACTTC
CAWRTRGSSYEQYF
>TRBJ1-6|14|few|-|TRBV2
TGTGCCAGCAGGCCTGGACAGATTAATTCACCCCTCCACTTT
CASRPGQINSPLHF
>TRBJ2-3|17|few|TRBD2|TRBV9
TGTGCCAGCAGCGCAACCGGGACTAGCGGGAGTGAGGATACGCAGTATTTT
CASSATGTSGSEDTQYF
>TRBJ1-3|18|-|-|TRBV7-2
TGTGCCAGCAGCTTAGATGGGGGGGTGGCAAACTCTGGAAACACCATATATTTT
CASSLDGGVANSGNTIYF
>TRBJ2-7|13|few|-|TRBV27
TGTGCCAGCGGGCTGACAGGGAGGACTGATCGGTACTTC
CASGLTGRTDRYF
>TRBJ2-7|13|-|-|TRBV6-5
TGTGCCAGCAGTTACTCAGGGGCTGGCGAGCAGTACTTC
CASSYSGAGEQYF
>TRBJ2-1|16|-|-|TRBV13
TGTGCCAGCAGCCTCCGTCGAGTTTCAGGGGTCAATGAGCAGTTCTTC
CASSLRRVSGVNEQFF
>TRBJ2-5|13|once|-|TRBV30
TGTGCCTGGACTCCCCGGGTAAGAGAGACCCAGTACTTC
CAWTPRVRETQYF
>TRBJ2-2|15|-|-|TRBV6-5
TGTGCCAGCACCAACCATCGAGGGGGCACCGGGGAGCTGTTTTTT
CASTNHRGGTGELFF
>TRBJ1-5|17|-|-|TRBV4-1
TGCGCCAGCAGCCAAGGGGAAGGGGGGGGGAGCAATCAGCCCCAGCATTTT
CASSQGEGGGSNQPQHF
>TRBJ1-5|13|-|-|TRBV7-6
TGTGCCAGCAGCCAGACAGAAAATCAGCCCCAGCATTTT
CASSQTENQPQHF
>TRBJ1-4|15|-|-|TRBV6-5
TGTGCCAGCAGTTACGGGAGTGCAACTAATGAAAAACTGTTTTTT
CASSYGSATNEKLFF
>TRBJ2-3|15|-|TRBD1|TRBV5-1
TGCGCCAGCAGCTCTAGACAGGGGGCGCAGGATACGCAGTATTTT
CASSSRQGAQDTQYF
>TRBJ1-5|14|once|-|TRBV6-5
TGTGCCAGCAGTGCAGGGGATAGCAATCAGCCCCAGCATTTT
CASSAGDSNQPQHF
>TRBJ2-7|15|-|-|TRBV27
TGTGCCAGCATGAGACAGTACCTTAGCTCCTACGAGCAGTACTTC
CASMRQYLSSYEQYF
>TRBJ2-1|12|-|TRBD1|TRBV29-1
TGCAGCGTTAGCGACAGGGAAGGTGAGCAGTTCTTC
CSVSDREGEQFF
>TRBJ1-6|12|few|-|TRBV5-4
TGTGCCAGCAGCTGGCCCCTTTCACCCCTCCACTTT
CASSWPLSPLHF
>TRBJ1-4|18|few|-|TRBV2
TGTGCCAGCAGTGAAGCGGGGACTTCTTATGCAACTAATGAAAAACTGTTTTTT
CASSEAGTSYATNEKLFF
>TRBJ2-4|13|few|-|TRBV4-1
TGCGCCAGCAAGGGGCTAGCCAAAAACATTCAGTACTTC
CASKGLAKNIQYF
>TRBJ2-3|15|-|-|TRBV4-3
TGCGCCAGCAGCCCCAGGGTTGGGTCCACAGATACGCAGTATTTT
CASSPRVGSTDTQYF
>TRBJ2-7|15|-|TRBD1|TRBV11-2
TGTGCCAGCAGCATAATAGGGGACAGAGCCTACGAGCAGTACTTC
CASSIIGDRAYEQYF
>TRBJ2-1|16|-|-|TRBV11-2
TGTGCCAGCAGCCGACTGCAGGGTCCCACTCGGGATGAGCAGTTCTTC
CASSRLQGPTRDEQFF
>TRBJ1-1|15|-|TRBD1|TRBV11-2
TGTGCCAGCAACCCAGGGGGCGCGATGAACACTGAAGCTTTCTTT
CASNPGGAMNTEAFF
>TRBJ1-5|14|few|TRBD1|TRBV27
TGTGCCAGCAGTTTTGACAGGGACAATCAGCCCCAGCATTTT
CASSFDRDNQPQHF